The entry below gives a single T cell receptor (beta chain) sequence along with its context. The data are from a study of technical replicates of blood from four donors. V lost 11 bases and J 3 bases, leaving 13 bases between the germline ends. This CDR3 has 12 amino acids. From germline, CDR1 is SNHLY and CDR2 FYNNEI. Some clones are missing from TCRdb's copy, which holds only in-frame ones; the method was immunoSEQ multiplex PCR. The sample holds tens of thousands of clones; 95% to 97% are singletons and the top ten take about 0.41%. Sequencing was carried out using T cells isolated from PBMCs. This sequence originates from a human donor in good health. This chain joins TRBV2 and TRBJ1-2, with D unclear. The CDR3 loop is CASVGSYYGYTF. CDR3 DNA: TGTGCCTCGGTGGGCAGCTACTATGGCTACACCTTC.